The clone carrying this TCR beta chain was observed a handful of times. The antigen remains undetermined. 13 Jbeta primers and 60 Vbeta primers were used for the PCR. Data came from immunoSEQ multiplex PCR; TCRdb stores just in-frame clones and leaves some out. Of some 90,000 clones listed, over 60% are singletons. The sample comes from a study of cytomegalovirus exposure and HLA in healthy donors. Study results and limitations: A later look showed TCR association rates differing by HLA locus, highest for DRB1 and lowest for HLA-C.

This sequence originates from a boy between 10 and 17 years old in good health and CMV-seropositive. The sequencing sample was made of PBMCs.

CDR3 nucleotides: TGTGCCAGCAGTGGAACAGGGGGCATGTTCTACGAGCAGTACTTC. Translated: CASSGTGGMFYEQYF. This sequence joins TRBV27 and TRBJ2-7; 9 bases agree with TRBD1. Trimming removed 5 bases from V and 3 bases from J; junction bases left unmatched: 8. This CDR3 has 15 amino acids. The germline V gene has CDR1 MNHEY and CDR2 SMNVEV (reference sequence).